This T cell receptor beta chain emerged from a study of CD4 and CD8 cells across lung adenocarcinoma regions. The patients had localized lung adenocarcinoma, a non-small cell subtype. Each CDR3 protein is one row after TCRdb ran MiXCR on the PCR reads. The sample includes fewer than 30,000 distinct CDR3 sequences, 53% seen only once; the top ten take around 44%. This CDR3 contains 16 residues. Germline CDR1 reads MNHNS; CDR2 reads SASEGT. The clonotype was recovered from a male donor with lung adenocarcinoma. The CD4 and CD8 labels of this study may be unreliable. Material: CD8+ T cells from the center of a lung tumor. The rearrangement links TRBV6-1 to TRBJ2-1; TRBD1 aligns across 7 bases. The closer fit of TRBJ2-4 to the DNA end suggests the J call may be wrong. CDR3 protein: CASSEEGGRDKETQYF. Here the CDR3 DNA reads TGTGCCAGCAGTGAAGAAGGGGGCCGTGACAAAGAGACTCAGTACTTC.